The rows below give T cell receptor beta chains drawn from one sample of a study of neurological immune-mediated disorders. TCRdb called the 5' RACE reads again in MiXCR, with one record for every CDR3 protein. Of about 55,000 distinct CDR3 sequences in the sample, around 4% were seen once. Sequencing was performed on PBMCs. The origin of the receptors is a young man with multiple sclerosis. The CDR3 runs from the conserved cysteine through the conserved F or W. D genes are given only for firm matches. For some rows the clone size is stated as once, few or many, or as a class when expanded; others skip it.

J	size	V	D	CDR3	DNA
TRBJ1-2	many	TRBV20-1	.	CSASSIAEYGYTF	TGCAGTGCTAGTAGTATAGCGGAGTATGGCTACACCTTC
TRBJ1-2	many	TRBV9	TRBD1	CASSVGTGPYNGYTF	TGTGCCAGCAGCGTGGGGACAGGCCCATATAATGGCTACACCTTC
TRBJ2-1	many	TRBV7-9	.	CASSLDTWGTSQTNEQFF	TGTGCCAGCAGCTTAGACACGTGGGGGACGTCTCAAACCAATGAGCAGTTCTTC
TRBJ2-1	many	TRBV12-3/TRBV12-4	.	CASSHSGTANEQFF	TGTGCCAGCAGTCACTCCGGGACCGCCAATGAGCAGTTCTTC
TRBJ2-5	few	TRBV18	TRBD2	CASSPRLAEETQYF	TGTGCCAGCTCACCACGACTAGCGGAAGAGACCCAGTACTTC
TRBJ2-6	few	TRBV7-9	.	CASSEDGWANVLTF	TGTGCCAGCAGCGAGGACGGTTGGGCCAACGTCCTGACTTTC
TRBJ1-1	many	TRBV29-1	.	CSGDKGGAFF	TGCAGCGGCGACAAGGGGGGAGCTTTCTTT
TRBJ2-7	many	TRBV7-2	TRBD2	CASSRLAGSEQYF	TGTGCCAGCAGCCGACTAGCGGGGTCCGAGCAGTACTTC
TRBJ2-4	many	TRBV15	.	CATSREAGSVGNIQYF	TGTGCCACCAGCAGAGAGGCCGGGTCCGTTGGAAACATTCAGTACTTC
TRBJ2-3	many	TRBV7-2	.	CASSAPLLSQYF	TGTGCCAGCAGCGCCCCGCTGCTTTCGCAGTATTTT
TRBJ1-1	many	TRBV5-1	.	CASSVIQGTEAFF	TGCGCCAGCAGCGTCATACAGGGAACTGAAGCTTTCTTT
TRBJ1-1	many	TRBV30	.	CAWSVMWQGKGNTEAFF	TGTGCCTGGAGTGTAATGTGGCAGGGCAAAGGGAACACTGAAGCTTTCTTT
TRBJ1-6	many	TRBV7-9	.	CASSLAIEASPLHF	TGTGCCAGCAGCTTAGCGATTGAAGCTTCACCCCTCCACTTT
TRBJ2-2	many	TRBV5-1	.	CASSRATSPGTGELFF	TGCGCCAGCAGTCGCGCAACTAGTCCTGGAACCGGGGAGCTGTTTTTT
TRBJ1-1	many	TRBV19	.	CASSIDRRNTEAFF	TGTGCCAGTAGTATAGACAGGAGGAACACTGAAGCTTTCTTT
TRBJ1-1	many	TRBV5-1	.	CASSLERGRGTEAFF	TGCGCCAGCAGCCTCGAACGGGGTCGTGGCACTGAAGCTTTCTTT
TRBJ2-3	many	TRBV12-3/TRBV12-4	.	CASRLGRRTDTQYF	TGTGCCAGCAGGCTCGGCCGGAGGACAGATACGCAGTATTTT
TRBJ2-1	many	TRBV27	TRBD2	CASSLSTSGAYNEQFF	TGTGCCAGCAGTTTATCGACTAGCGGGGCCTACAATGAGCAGTTCTTC
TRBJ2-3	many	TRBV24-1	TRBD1	CATSGPGTGRTDTQYF	TGTGCCACCAGTGGCCCCGGGACAGGTCGCACAGATACGCAGTATTTT
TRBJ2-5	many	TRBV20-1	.	CSALTGQYGETQYF	TGCAGTGCTCTGACGGGACAATACGGCGAGACCCAGTACTTC
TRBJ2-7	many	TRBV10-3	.	CAIRTRDAEQYF	TGTGCCATCAGGACTAGGGATGCCGAGCAGTACTTC
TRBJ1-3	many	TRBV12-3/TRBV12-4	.	CASSLRGEGNTIYF	TGTGCCAGCAGTTTAAGGGGCGAAGGAAACACCATATATTTT
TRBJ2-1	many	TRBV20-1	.	CSAREMGDLEQFF	TGCAGTGCTAGAGAAATGGGGGACCTGGAGCAGTTCTTC
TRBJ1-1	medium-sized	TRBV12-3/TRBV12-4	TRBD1	CASTLTGGTEAFF	TGTGCCAGCACACTTACAGGGGGCACTGAAGCTTTCTTT
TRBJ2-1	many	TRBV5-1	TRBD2	CASMTGGRTSQNEQFF	TGCGCCAGCATGACGGGGGGCCGGACTAGCCAAAATGAGCAGTTCTTC
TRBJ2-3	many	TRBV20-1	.	CSAKSTGRAEF	TGCAGTGCTAAGTCGACAGGCCGGGCTGAGTTT
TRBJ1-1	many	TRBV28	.	CASSLTYTEAFF	TGTGCCAGCAGTTTAACCTACACTGAAGCTTTCTTT
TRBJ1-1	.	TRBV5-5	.	CASSLVLGGNTEAFF	TGTGCCAGCAGCTTAGTCTTGGGCGGAAACACTGAAGCTTTCTTT
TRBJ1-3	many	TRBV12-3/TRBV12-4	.	CAIQWSGNTIYF	TGTGCCATCCAGTGGTCTGGAAACACCATATATTTT
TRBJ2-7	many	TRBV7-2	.	CASSLVSAVGTYEQYF	TGTGCCAGCAGCTTAGTTTCCGCCGTGGGGACCTACGAGCAGTACTTC
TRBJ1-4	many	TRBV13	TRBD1	CASKKGQGVEKLFF	TGTGCCAGTAAGAAGGGACAGGGTGTGGAAAAACTGTTTTTT
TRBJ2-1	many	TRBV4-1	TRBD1	CASSQILGQGNEQFF	TGCGCCAGCAGCCAAATTCTCGGACAGGGGAATGAGCAGTTCTTC
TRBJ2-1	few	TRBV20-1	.	CSARRVRGANEQFF	TGCAGTGCTAGGCGTGTTAGAGGGGCAAATGAGCAGTTCTTC
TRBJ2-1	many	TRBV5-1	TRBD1	CASSLGQGLYNEQFF	TGCGCCAGCAGCTTGGGACAGGGGCTCTACAATGAGCAGTTCTTC
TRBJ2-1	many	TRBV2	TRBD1	CASSELRTGDNEQFF	TGTGCCAGCAGTGAATTAAGGACAGGGGACAATGAGCAGTTCTTC
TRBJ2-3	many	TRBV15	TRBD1	CATSREGTGIADTQYF	TGTGCCACCAGCAGAGAAGGGACAGGGATCGCAGATACGCAGTATTTT
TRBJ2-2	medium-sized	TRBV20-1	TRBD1	CSAATGGFGELFF	TGCAGTGCCGCCACAGGGGGCTTCGGGGAGCTGTTTTTT
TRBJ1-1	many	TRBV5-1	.	CASQEGTNTEAFF	TGCGCCAGCCAGGAAGGAACGAACACTGAAGCTTTCTTT
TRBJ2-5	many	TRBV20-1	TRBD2	CSTAGGRETQYF	TGCAGTACAGCGGGGGGCCGAGAGACCCAGTACTTC
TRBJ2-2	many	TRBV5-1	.	CASSLTGSGELFF	TGCGCCAGCAGCTTAACAGGGTCCGGGGAGCTGTTTTTT